A selection of T cell receptor beta chains follows, all from one sample in a study of technical replicates of blood from a few donors. Assay: immunoSEQ multiplex PCR; the TCRdb copy retains only in-frame clones and omits some. The repertoire holds some 70,000 clones, with about 90% as singletons. Sequencing was done on a sample of T cells isolated from PBMCs. These TCRs come from a human donor in good health. Both conserved end residues are part of each CDR3. D genes are given only for firm matches. Rows may omit the clone size; those that give it use once, few, many or a size class.

CDR3aa	CDR3nt	d_gene	v_gene	j_gene	abundance
CASSEQGAGTYEQYF	TGTGCCAGCAGCGAACAGGGGGCTGGGACCTACGAGCAGTACTTC	TRBD1	TRBV11-2	TRBJ2-7	.
CASSPDMDQGDYIQYF	TGCGCCAGCAGCCCGGATATGGACCAAGGGGATTACATTCAGTACTTC	.	TRBV5-1	TRBJ2-4	few
CASSYGLRSGETQYF	TGTGCCAGCAGTTACGGATTGCGAAGCGGAGAGACCCAGTACTTC	.	TRBV6-5	TRBJ2-5	once
CASRRVNTEAFF	TGTGCCAGCAGGAGGGTTAACACTGAAGCTTTCTTT	.	TRBV25-1	TRBJ1-1	once
CASSLSGSSEGYTF	TGTGCCAGCAGCCTCTCCGGGTCCTCGGAAGGCTACACCTTC	.	TRBV9	TRBJ1-2	.
CASSVTGVPNEQFF	TGTGCCAGCAGCGTTACCGGGGTGCCGAATGAGCAGTTCTTC	.	TRBV9	TRBJ2-1	.
CASSPTSVNTGELFF	TGTGCCAGCTCGCCGACTAGCGTGAACACCGGGGAGCTGTTTTTT	TRBD2	TRBV18	TRBJ2-2	.
CASSVPGGEDTQYF	TGCGCCAGCAGCGTGCCGGGGGGCGAAGATACGCAGTATTTT	.	TRBV5-1	TRBJ2-3	.
CASSYSVSLTEAFF	TGTGCCAGCAGTTACTCTGTGTCTCTCACTGAAGCTTTCTTT	.	TRBV6-5	TRBJ1-1	.
CASSPGLAGFTDTQYF	TGCGCCAGCAGCCCCGGACTAGCGGGGTTCACAGATACGCAGTATTTT	TRBD2	TRBV4-1	TRBJ2-3	.
CASSFRGANTGELFF	TGTGCCAGCAGCTTCAGGGGCGCGAACACCGGGGAGCTGTTTTTT	.	TRBV11-2	TRBJ2-2	.
CASSPDRATGELFF	TGCGCCAGCAGCCCCGACAGGGCCACTGGGGAGCTGTTTTTT	TRBD1	TRBV4-1	TRBJ2-2	.
CSGTDRLGSDTQYF	TGCAGCGGGACGGACAGGTTGGGATCAGATACGCAGTATTTT	TRBD1	TRBV29-1	TRBJ2-3	.
CASSLAGKNIQYF	TGTGCCAGCAGTTTAGCAGGCAAAAACATTCAGTACTTC	.	TRBV27	TRBJ2-4	.
CATKQGTPNEQFF	TGTGCCACAAAACAGGGAACCCCCAATGAGCAGTTCTTC	.	TRBV7-9	TRBJ2-1	.
CASSLPGTGAYEQYF	TGTGCCAGCAGTTTGCCCGGGACAGGTGCCTACGAGCAGTACTTC	TRBD1	TRBV28	TRBJ2-7	.
CASSLSGQATYEQYF	TGTGCCAGCAGCTTGTCCGGACAGGCTACCTACGAGCAGTACTTC	TRBD1	TRBV11-2	TRBJ2-7	.
CAWSEDSAGGFLEFF	TGTGCCTGGAGTGAGGATTCAGCGGGAGGGTTTCTGGAGTTCTTC	TRBD2	TRBV30	TRBJ2-1	.
CAITGNTGTNTGELFF	TGTGCCATCACCGGGAACACAGGGACGAACACCGGGGAGCTGTTTTTT	.	TRBV10-3	TRBJ2-2	.
CSVAGVGETQYF	TGCAGCGTAGCGGGAGTCGGAGAGACCCAGTACTTC	TRBD2	TRBV29-1	TRBJ2-5	.
CASRQGAYLEQYF	TGTGCCAGCAGGCAGGGGGCGTATCTCGAGCAGTACTTC	TRBD1	TRBV6-5	TRBJ2-7	.
CASSDLTAYNEQFF	TGTGCCAGCAGTGATCTGACAGCGTACAATGAGCAGTTCTTC	.	TRBV2	TRBJ2-1	.
CASSGLSENTEAFF	TGTGCCAGCAGTGGTTTGAGCGAGAACACTGAAGCTTTCTTT	.	TRBV2	TRBJ1-1	.
CASSLDSEETQYF	TGTGCCAGCAGTTTAGACAGCGAAGAGACCCAGTACTTC	.	TRBV6-5	TRBJ2-5	.
CASSLEVAGGRGAQYF	TGTGCCAGCAGCTTAGAGGTAGCGGGAGGGCGTGGGGCCCAGTACTTC	TRBD2	TRBV11-2	TRBJ2-5	.
CASSLVRDSSYEQYF	TGTGCCAGCAGCTTAGTCCGGGACAGCTCCTACGAGCAGTACTTC	TRBD1	TRBV7-2	TRBJ2-7	.
CASSYGTPEETQYF	TGTGCCAGCAGTTACGGGACTCCTGAAGAGACCCAGTACTTC	.	TRBV6-5	TRBJ2-5	.
CASSVLSSGQGYGYTF	TGTGCCAGCAGCGTTTTATCTTCGGGACAGGGGTATGGCTACACCTTC	TRBD1	TRBV9	TRBJ1-2	.
CASNRESTTNQPQHF	TGTGCCAGCAACAGGGAGTCCACCACGAATCAGCCCCAGCATTTT	.	TRBV2	TRBJ1-5	.
CASSPAVQGYYGYTF	TGTGCCAGCAGTCCTGCGGTACAGGGCTATTATGGCTACACCTTC	.	TRBV28	TRBJ1-2	.
CAWSEGAGDTQYF	TGTGCCTGGAGTGAGGGGGCGGGAGATACGCAGTATTTT	TRBD1	TRBV30	TRBJ2-3	.
CASSFGLAGVGNEQFF	TGTGCCAGCAGTTTCGGACTAGCGGGAGTAGGCAATGAGCAGTTCTTC	TRBD2	TRBV27	TRBJ2-1	.
CAWDRVTEAFF	TGTGCCTGGGACAGGGTGACTGAAGCTTTCTTT	TRBD1	TRBV30	TRBJ1-1	few
CASSLRFEQYF	TGTGCCAGCAGCTTACGTTTCGAGCAGTACTTC	.	TRBV11-2	TRBJ2-7	.
CASSLLAGPYEQYF	TGTGCCAGCAGTTTACTAGCGGGACCCTACGAGCAGTACTTC	TRBD2	TRBV28	TRBJ2-7	.
CALSPDRDGYTF	TGTGCCCTATCACCGGACAGGGATGGCTACACCTTC	TRBD1	TRBV10-3	TRBJ1-2	.
CASSLVAGVREQFF	TGTGCCAGCAGTTTGGTAGCGGGAGTCCGAGAGCAGTTCTTC	TRBD2	TRBV6-5	TRBJ2-1	.
CASRGTYNEAFF	TGTGCCAGCAGAGGGACTTATAATGAAGCTTTCTTT	.	TRBV28	TRBJ1-1	.
CASSFNGEVEQFF	TGCGCCAGCAGCTTTAACGGGGAGGTTGAGCAGTTCTTC	.	TRBV5-1	TRBJ2-1	.
CASSVSQGSTEAFF	TGTGCCAGCAGCGTATCACAGGGTAGCACTGAAGCTTTCTTT	.	TRBV9	TRBJ1-1	.
CAISERGFGNTIYF	TGTGCCATCAGTGAACGAGGGTTTGGAAACACCATATATTTT	.	TRBV10-3	TRBJ1-3	.
CAWSVWSSNEKLFF	TGTGCCTGGAGTGTATGGAGCTCGAATGAAAAACTGTTTTTT	.	TRBV30	TRBJ1-4	.
CASSSTGSSYNEQFF	TGTGCCAGCAGCTCCACCGGGAGCTCCTACAATGAGCAGTTCTTC	.	TRBV5-6	TRBJ2-1	.
CASSAGTGSVSTDTQYF	TGTGCCAGCAGCGCGGGGACAGGGTCAGTGAGCACAGATACGCAGTATTTT	TRBD1	TRBV9	TRBJ2-3	.
CASSANYEQYF	TGTGCCAGCAGCGCTAACTACGAGCAGTACTTC	.	TRBV21-1	TRBJ2-7	.
CASSQAGQGRTGELFF	TGCGCCAGCAGCCAAGCAGGACAGGGTAGAACCGGGGAGCTGTTTTTT	TRBD1	TRBV4-3	TRBJ2-2	.
CATSGTDVSSYNEQFF	TGTGCCACCTCCGGGACAGACGTATCCTCCTACAATGAGCAGTTCTTC	TRBD1	TRBV6-6	TRBJ2-1	.
CASSIAPGQGVYGYTF	TGTGCCAGTAGTATCGCACCGGGACAGGGCGTTTATGGCTACACCTTC	TRBD1	TRBV19	TRBJ1-2	.
CAWNRGGGRANTEAFF	TGTGCCTGGAACCGAGGGGGTGGCAGGGCGAACACTGAAGCTTTCTTT	.	TRBV30	TRBJ1-1	.
CASSEAGYEQYF	TGCGCCAGCAGTGAGGCAGGTTACGAGCAGTACTTC	.	TRBV10-1	TRBJ2-7	.
CASSVDEGQPQHF	TGTGCCAGCAGCGTAGACGAGGGACAGCCCCAGCATTTT	.	TRBV9	TRBJ1-5	.
CASSYTGTSGYNEQFF	TGTGCCAGTAGCTATACCGGGACTAGCGGGTACAATGAGCAGTTCTTC	TRBD2	TRBV19	TRBJ2-1	.
CASSEVAGPSYEQYF	TGCGCCAGCAGTGAAGTGGCGGGACCGTCCTACGAGCAGTACTTC	.	TRBV10-1	TRBJ2-7	.
CAGGGLSYEQYF	TGTGCTGGCGGAGGACTCTCCTACGAGCAGTACTTC	.	TRBV2	TRBJ2-7	.
CASNTGGLGNQPQHF	TGTGCCAGCAACACAGGGGGGCTCGGCAATCAGCCCCAGCATTTT	TRBD1	TRBV5-6	TRBJ1-5	.
CASSITGSENYEQYF	TGTGCCAGCAGCATCACAGGGTCCGAAAACTACGAGCAGTACTTC	.	TRBV9	TRBJ2-7	.
CASSPYFQEEAEAFF	TGTGCCAGCAGCCCTTACTTTCAGGAGGAAGCCGAAGCTTTCTTT	.	TRBV7-8	TRBJ1-1	.